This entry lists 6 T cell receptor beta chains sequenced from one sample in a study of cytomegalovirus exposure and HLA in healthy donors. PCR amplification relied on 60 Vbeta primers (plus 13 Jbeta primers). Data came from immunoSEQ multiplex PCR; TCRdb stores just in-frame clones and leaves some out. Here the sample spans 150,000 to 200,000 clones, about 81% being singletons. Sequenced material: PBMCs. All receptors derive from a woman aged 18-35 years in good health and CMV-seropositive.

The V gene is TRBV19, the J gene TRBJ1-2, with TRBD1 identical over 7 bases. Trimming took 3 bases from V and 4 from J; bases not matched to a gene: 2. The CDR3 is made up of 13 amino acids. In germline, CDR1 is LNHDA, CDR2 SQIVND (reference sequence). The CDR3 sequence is CASSMDRFYGYTF. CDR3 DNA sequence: TGTGCCAGTAGTATGGACAGGTTCTATGGCTACACCTTC. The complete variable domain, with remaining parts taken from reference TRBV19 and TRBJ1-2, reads DGGITQSPKYLFRKEGQNVTLSCEQNLNHDAMYWYRQDPGQGLRLIYYSQIVNDFQKGDIAEGYSVSREKKESFPLTVTSAQKNPTAFYLCASSMDRFYGYTFGSGTRLTVV.

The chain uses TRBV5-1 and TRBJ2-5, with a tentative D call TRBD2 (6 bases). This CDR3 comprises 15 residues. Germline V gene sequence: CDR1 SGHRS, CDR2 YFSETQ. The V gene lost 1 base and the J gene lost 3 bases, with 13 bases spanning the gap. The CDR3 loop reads CASSLFSSAEETQYF. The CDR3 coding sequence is TGCGCCAGCAGCTTGTTCTCTAGCGCCGAAGAGACCCAGTACTTC.

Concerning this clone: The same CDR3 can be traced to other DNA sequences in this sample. The CDR3 bases are TGTGCCAGCAGTGACTCCAGCGGGGGTGGCAATGAGCAGTTCTTC. Its protein product is CASSDSSGGGNEQFF. The chain is built from TRBV6-4 and TRBJ2-1, with TRBD2 matching over 8 bases. This CDR3 spans 15 amino acids. Unmatched junction bases numbered 4, after V lost 0 bases and J lost 6 bases. In germline, CDR1 is MRHNA, CDR2 SNTAGT.

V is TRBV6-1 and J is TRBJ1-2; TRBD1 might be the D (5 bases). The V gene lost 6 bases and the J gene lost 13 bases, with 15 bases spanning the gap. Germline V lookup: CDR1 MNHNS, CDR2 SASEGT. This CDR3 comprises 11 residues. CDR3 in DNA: TGTGCCAGCAGCGCGCCGGGGGGAGGCACCTTC. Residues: CASSAPGGGTF.

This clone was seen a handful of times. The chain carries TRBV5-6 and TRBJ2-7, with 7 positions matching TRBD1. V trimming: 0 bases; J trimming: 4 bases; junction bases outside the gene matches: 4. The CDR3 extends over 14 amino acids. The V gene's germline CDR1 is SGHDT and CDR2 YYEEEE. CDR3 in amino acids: CASSLGTGGYEQYF. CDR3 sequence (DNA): TGTGCCAGCAGCTTGGGGACAGGAGGATACGAGCAGTACTTC.

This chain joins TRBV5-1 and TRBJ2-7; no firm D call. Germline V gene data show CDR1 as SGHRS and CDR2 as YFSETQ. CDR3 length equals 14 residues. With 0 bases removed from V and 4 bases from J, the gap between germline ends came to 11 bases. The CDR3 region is CASSLDGVGYEQYV. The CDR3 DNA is TGCGCCAGCAGCTTGGACGGTGTCGGGTACGAGCAGTACGTC.